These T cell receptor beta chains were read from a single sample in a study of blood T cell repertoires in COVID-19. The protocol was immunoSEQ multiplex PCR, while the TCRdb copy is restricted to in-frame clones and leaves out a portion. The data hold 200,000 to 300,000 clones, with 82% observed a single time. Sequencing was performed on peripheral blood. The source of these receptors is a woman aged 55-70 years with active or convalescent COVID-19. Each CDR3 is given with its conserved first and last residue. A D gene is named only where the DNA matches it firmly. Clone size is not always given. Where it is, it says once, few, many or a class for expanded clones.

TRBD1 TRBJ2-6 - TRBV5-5 CASSSGQGAANVLTF TGTGCCAGCAGCTCCGGACAGGGTGCGGCCAACGTCCTGACTTTC
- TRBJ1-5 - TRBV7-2 CASSFAGADNQPQHF TGTGCCAGCAGCTTCGCAGGGGCGGACAATCAGCCCCAGCATTTT
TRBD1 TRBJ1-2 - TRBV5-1 CASSWDRGHGYTF TGCGCCAGCAGCTGGGACAGGGGGCATGGCTACACCTTC
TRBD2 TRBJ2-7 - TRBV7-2 CASSLEASGGIYEQYF TGTGCCAGCAGCTTAGAGGCTAGCGGGGGGATTTACGAGCAGTACTTC
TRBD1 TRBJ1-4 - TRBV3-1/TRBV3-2 CASSLRGPANEKLFF TGTGCCAGCAGCCTCAGGGGGCCGGCTAATGAAAAACTGTTTTTT
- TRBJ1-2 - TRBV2 CASARGGRGYTF TGTGCCAGCGCTCGGGGGGGTCGTGGCTACACCTTC
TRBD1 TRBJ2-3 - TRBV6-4 CASSQQGGTDTQYF TGTGCCAGCAGTCAGCAGGGGGGCACAGATACGCAGTATTTT
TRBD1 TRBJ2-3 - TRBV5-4 CASSLGGQGANTQYF TGTGCCAGCAGCTTGGGAGGACAGGGGGCAAATACGCAGTATTTT
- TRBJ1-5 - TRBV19 CASSWGDQPQHF TGTGCCAGTTCTTGGGGGGATCAGCCCCAGCATTTT
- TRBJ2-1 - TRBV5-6 CASSWQASSYNEQFF TGTGCCAGCAGCTGGCAGGCCAGCTCCTACAATGAGCAGTTCTTC
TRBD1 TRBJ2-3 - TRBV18 CASSPSRTGDSTDTQYF TGTGCCAGCTCACCATCTCGGACAGGTGATAGCACAGATACGCAGTATTTT
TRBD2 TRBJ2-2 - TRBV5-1 CASSVSSGGASGELFF TGCGCCAGCAGCGTCTCTAGCGGGGGGGCCTCCGGGGAGCTGTTTTTT
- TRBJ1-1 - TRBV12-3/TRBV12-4 CASSRSGNTEAFF TGTGCCAGCAGTCGTTCGGGGAACACTGAAGCTTTCTTT
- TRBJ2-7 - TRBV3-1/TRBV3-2 CASSLSLAGSEQYF TGTGCCAGCAGCCTATCCTTGGCGGGGAGCGAGCAGTACTTC
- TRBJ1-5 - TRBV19 CASTETRRDYSNQPQHF TGTGCCAGTACAGAAACAAGGAGAGACTATAGCAATCAGCCCCAGCATTTT
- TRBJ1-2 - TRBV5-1 CASSLRYGGAGNGYTF TGCGCCAGCAGCTTGCGATACGGAGGGGCTGGAAATGGCTACACCTTC
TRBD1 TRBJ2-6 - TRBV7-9 CASSHRDRAPLSGANVLTF TGTGCCAGCAGCCACCGGGACAGGGCACCCCTCTCTGGGGCCAACGTCCTGACTTTC
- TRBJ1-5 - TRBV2 CASSGGRAQHF TGTGCCAGCAGTGGGGGGCGGGCCCAGCATTTT
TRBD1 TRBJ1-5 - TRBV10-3 CAAGQGAQPQHF TGTGCCGCGGGACAGGGGGCCCAGCCCCAGCATTTT
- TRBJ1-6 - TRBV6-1 CASSDNRYWAGGSPLHF TGTGCCAGCAGTGACAACAGGTATTGGGCTGGTGGTTCACCCCTCCACTTT
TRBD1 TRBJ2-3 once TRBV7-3 CASTPSKDRAADTQYF TGTGCCAGCACTCCCAGTAAGGACAGGGCGGCAGATACGCAGTATTTT
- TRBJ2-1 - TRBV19 CASSKGQYPYNEQFF TGTGCCAGTAGTAAAGGACAGTACCCGTACAATGAGCAGTTCTTC
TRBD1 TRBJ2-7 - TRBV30 CAWDRGMGQYF TGTGCCTGGGACAGGGGGATGGGGCAGTACTTC
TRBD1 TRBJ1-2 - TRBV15 CATSREFSGQGVYGYTF TGTGCCACCAGCAGAGAATTCTCGGGACAGGGGGTCTATGGCTACACCTTC
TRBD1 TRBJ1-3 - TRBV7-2 CASSQGALSGNTIYF TGTGCCAGCTCCCAGGGGGCCCTCTCTGGAAACACCATATATTTT
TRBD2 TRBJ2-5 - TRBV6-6 CARTVAGGTQETQYF TGTGCCAGGACTGTAGCGGGGGGTACGCAAGAGACCCAGTACTTC
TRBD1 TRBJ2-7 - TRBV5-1 CASSLNWGRGQDEQYF TGCGCCAGCAGCCTAAATTGGGGCAGGGGGCAAGACGAGCAGTACTTC
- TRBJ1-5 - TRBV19 CASSIKGGQPQHF TGTGCCAGTAGTATCAAGGGAGGTCAGCCCCAGCATTTT
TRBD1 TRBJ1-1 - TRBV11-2 CASSLQTGVYTEAFF TGTGCCAGCAGCTTACAGACAGGGGTGTACACTGAAGCTTTCTTT
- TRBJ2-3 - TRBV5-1 CASSFTSTGVFLDTQYF TGCGCCAGCAGCTTTACCAGTACAGGTGTATTTTTAGATACGCAGTATTTT
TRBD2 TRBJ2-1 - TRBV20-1 CSASSLSGGRGNEQFF TGCAGTGCTAGTTCCCTTAGCGGGGGGAGAGGGAATGAGCAGTTCTTC
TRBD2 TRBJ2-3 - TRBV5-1 CASSSINYLAGTDTQYF TGCGCCAGCAGCTCGATCAACTATCTAGCGGGCACAGATACGCAGTATTTT
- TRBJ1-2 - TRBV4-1 CASSPKTGPANYGYTF TGCGCCAGCAGCCCTAAGACAGGCCCCGCTAACTATGGCTACACCTTC
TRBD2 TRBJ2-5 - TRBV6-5 CASSSGLAVKETQYF TGTGCCAGCAGTTCTGGACTAGCGGTGAAAGAGACCCAGTACTTC
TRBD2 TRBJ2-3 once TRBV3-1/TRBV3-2 CASSEYSGGAGDTQYF TGTGCCAGCAGCGAATATAGCGGGGGGGCCGGCGATACGCAGTATTTT
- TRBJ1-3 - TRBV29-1 CSVSGGSGNTIYF TGCAGCGTTTCGGGAGGTTCTGGAAACACCATATATTTT